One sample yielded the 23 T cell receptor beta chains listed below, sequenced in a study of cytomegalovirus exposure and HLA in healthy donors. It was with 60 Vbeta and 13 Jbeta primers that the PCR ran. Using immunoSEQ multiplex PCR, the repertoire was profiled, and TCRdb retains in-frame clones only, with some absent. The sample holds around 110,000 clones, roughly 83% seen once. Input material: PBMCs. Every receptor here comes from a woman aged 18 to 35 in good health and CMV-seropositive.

In DNA form, the CDR3 reads TGTGCCAGCAGCTTGCTGTCCCAGGCGAACACTGAAGCTTTCTTT. Translating it yields CASSLLSQANTEAFF. The chain uses TRBV5-4 and TRBJ1-1, with D unresolved. Trimming left V 1 base short and J 1 base short, with 11 bases between. Germline values: CDR1 SGHNT, CDR2 YYREEE (reference sequence). CDR3 length equals 15 residues. The whole variable domain, remainder taken from reference TRBV5-4 and TRBJ1-1, is ETGVTQSPTHLIKTRGQQVTLRCSSQSGHNTVSWYQQALGQGPQFIFQYYREEENGRGNFPPRFSGLQFPNYSSELNVNALELDDSALYLCASSLLSQANTEAFFGQGTRLTVV.

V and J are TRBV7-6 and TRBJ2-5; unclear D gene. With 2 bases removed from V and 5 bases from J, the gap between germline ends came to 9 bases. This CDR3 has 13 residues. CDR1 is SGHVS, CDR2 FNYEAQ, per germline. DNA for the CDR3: TGTGCCAGCAGCTTACGTTATCGGGAGACCCAGTACTTC. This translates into CASSLRYRETQYF.

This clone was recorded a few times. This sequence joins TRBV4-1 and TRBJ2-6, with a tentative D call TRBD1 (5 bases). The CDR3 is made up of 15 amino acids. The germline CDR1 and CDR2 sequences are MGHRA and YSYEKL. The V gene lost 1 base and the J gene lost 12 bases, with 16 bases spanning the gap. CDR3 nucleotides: TGCGCCAGCAGCCAAGGGAAGGGGCCAGGCGGCGTCCTGACTTTC. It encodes CASSQGKGPGGVLTF.

The CDR3 DNA reads TGTGCCAGCAGCGAATCAGCGTACCCCGAGGAGCTGTTTTTT. Protein sequence: CASSESAYPEELFF. This rearrangement joins TRBV28 to TRBJ2-2; D call uncertain. Germline V gene sequence: CDR1 MDHEN, CDR2 SYDVKM. This CDR3 comprises 14 residues. Trimming pared 6 bases from V and 10 bases from J, leaving 18 bases between. Complete variable domain (other parts from reference TRBV28 and TRBJ2-2): DVKVTQSSRYLVKRTGEKVFLECVQDMDHENMFWYRQDPGLGLRLIYFSYDVKMKEKGDIPEGYSVSREKKERFSLILESASTNQTSMYLCASSESAYPEELFFGEGSRLTVL.

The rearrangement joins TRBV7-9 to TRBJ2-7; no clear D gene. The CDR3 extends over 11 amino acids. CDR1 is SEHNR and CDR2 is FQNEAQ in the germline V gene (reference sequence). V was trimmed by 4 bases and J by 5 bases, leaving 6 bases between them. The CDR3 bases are TGTGCCAGCAGCTCAGTCCACGAGCAGTACTTC. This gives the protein CASSSVHEQYF.

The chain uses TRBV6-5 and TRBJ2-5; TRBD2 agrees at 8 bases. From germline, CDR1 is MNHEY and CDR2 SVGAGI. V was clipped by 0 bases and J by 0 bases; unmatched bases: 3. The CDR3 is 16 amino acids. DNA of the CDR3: TGTGCCAGCAGTTACTCGCCTAGCGGGTACCAAGAGACCCAGTACTTC. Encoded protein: CASSYSPSGYQETQYF.

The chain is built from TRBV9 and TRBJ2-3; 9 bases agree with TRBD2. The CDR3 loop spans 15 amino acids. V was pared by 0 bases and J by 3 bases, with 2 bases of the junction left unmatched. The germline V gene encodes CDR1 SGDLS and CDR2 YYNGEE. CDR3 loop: CASSVGLAGTDTQYF. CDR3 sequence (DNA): TGTGCCAGCAGCGTAGGTCTAGCGGGGACAGATACGCAGTATTTT.

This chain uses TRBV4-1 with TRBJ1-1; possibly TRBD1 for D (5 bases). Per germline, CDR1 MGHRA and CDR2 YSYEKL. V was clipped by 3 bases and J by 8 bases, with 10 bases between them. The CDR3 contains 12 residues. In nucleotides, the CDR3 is TGCGCCAGCAGCCATATGACAGAGGAAGCTTTCTTT. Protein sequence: CASSHMTEEAFF.

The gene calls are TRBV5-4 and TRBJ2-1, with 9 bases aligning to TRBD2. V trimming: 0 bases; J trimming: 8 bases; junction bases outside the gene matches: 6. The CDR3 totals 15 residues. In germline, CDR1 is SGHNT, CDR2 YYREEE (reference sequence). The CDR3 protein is CASSLGRREGDEQFF. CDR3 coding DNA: TGTGCCAGCAGCTTGGGTAGGCGGGAGGGCGATGAGCAGTTCTTC.

The DNA of the CDR3 is TGCGCCAGCAGCTTGCTCCCATTGGGACTAGCGGGAGTTTATTACGAGCAGTACTTC. This translates into CASSLLPLGLAGVYYEQYF. The V gene is TRBV5-1, the J gene TRBJ2-7, with 14 bases fitting TRBD2. The junction had 13 bases not matched to a gene; V was cut back by 1 base and J by 4 bases. Germline V gene data show CDR1 as SGHRS and CDR2 as YFSETQ. The CDR3 is 19 amino acids.

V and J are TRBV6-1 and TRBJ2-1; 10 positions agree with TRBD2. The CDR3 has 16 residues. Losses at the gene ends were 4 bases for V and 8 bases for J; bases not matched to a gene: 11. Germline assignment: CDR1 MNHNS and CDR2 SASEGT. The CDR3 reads CASSGLLAGGVDEQFF. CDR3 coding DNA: TGTGCCAGCAGTGGACTATTAGCGGGAGGCGTGGATGAGCAGTTCTTC.

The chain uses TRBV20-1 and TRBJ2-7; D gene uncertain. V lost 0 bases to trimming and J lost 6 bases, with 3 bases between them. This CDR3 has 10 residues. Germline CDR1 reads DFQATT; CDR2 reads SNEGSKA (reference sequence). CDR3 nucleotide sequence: TGCAGTGCTAGAGACGGCGAGCAGTACTTC. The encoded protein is CSARDGEQYF.

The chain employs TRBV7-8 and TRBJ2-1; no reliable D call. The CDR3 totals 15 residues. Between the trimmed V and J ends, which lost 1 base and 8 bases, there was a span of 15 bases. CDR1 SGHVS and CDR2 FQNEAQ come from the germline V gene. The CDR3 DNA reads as TGTGCCAGCAGCTTAGAGTTTTCGACTCTCCATGAGCAGTTCTTC. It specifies CASSLEFSTLHEQFF. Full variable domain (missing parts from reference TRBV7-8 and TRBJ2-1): GAGVSQSPRYKVAKRGQDVALRCDPISGHVSLFWYQQALGQGPEFLTYFQNEAQLDKSGLPSDRFFAERPEGSVSTLKIQRTQQEDSAVYLCASSLEFSTLHEQFFGPGTRLTVL.

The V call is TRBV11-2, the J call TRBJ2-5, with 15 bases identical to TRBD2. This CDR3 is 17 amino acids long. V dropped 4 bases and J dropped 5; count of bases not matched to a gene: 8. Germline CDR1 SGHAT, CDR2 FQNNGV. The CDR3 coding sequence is TGTGCCAGCAGCTCCCCCTGGACTAGCGGGAGGGGGGAGACCCAGTACTTC. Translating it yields CASSSPWTSGRGETQYF.

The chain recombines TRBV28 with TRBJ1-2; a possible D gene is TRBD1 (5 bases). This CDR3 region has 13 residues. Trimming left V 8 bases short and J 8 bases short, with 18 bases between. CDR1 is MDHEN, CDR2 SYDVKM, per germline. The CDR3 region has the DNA TGTGCCAGCCTGCCGGCAGGGCGGCGAGGCTACACCTTC. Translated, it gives CASLPAGRRGYTF.

The chain's CDR3 is CASSVETGGNYGYTF. As DNA, the CDR3 is TGTGCCAGCAGTGTCGAAACAGGGGGTAACTATGGCTACACCTTC. The chain uses TRBV6-1 and TRBJ1-2; 8 nucleotides line up with TRBD1. V lost 4 bases to trimming and J lost 1 base; unmatched junction nucleotides: 5. CDR3 size: 15 residues. CDR1 is MNHNS and CDR2 is SASEGT in the germline V gene.

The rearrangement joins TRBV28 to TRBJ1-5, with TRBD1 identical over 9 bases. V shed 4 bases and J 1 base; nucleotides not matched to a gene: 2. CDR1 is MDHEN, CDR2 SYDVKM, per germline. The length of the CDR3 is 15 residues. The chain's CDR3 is CASSSTGGSNQPQHF. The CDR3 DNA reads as TGTGCCAGCAGTTCTACAGGGGGCAGCAATCAGCCCCAGCATTTT.

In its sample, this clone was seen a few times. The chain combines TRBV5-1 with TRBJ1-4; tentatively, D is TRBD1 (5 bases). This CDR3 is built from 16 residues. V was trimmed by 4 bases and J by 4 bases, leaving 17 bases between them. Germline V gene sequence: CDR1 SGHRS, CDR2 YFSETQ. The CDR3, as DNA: TGCGCCAGCAGCCGACCAGATCGGGACTTTAATGAAAAACTGTTTTTT. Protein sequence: CASSRPDRDFNEKLFF. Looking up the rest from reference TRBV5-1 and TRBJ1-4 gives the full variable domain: KAGVTQTPRYLIKTRGQQVTLSCSPISGHRSVSWYQQTPGQGLQFLFEYFSETQRNKGNFPGRFSGRQFSNSRSEMNVSTLELGDSALYLCASSRPDRDFNEKLFFGSGTQLSVL.

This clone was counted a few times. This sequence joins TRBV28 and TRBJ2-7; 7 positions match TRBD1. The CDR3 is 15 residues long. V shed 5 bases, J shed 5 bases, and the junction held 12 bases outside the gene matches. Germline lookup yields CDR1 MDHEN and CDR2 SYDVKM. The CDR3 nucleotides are TGTGCCAGCAGTAGATGGGACAGCTCAACCCACGAGCAGTACTTC. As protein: CASSRWDSSTHEQYF.

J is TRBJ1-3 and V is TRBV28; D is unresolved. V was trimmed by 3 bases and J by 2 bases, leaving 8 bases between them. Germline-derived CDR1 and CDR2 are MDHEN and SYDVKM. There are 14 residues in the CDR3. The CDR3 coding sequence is TGTGCCAGCAGTTTGCGGCCGCCTGGAAACACCATATATTTT. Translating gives CASSLRPPGNTIYF. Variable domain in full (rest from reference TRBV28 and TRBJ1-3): DVKVTQSSRYLVKRTGEKVFLECVQDMDHENMFWYRQDPGLGLRLIYFSYDVKMKEKGDIPEGYSVSREKKERFSLILESASTNQTSMYLCASSLRPPGNTIYFGEGSWLTVV.

The CDR3: CASSLLLTTHNEQFF. CDR3 coding DNA: TGTGCCAGCAGTTTATTACTCACCACCCACAATGAGCAGTTCTTC. The chain links TRBV28 to TRBJ2-1; D uncertain. The germline gives CDR1 MDHEN, CDR2 SYDVKM. With 1 base removed from V and 5 bases from J, the gap between germline ends came to 12 bases. The CDR3 has 15 residues.

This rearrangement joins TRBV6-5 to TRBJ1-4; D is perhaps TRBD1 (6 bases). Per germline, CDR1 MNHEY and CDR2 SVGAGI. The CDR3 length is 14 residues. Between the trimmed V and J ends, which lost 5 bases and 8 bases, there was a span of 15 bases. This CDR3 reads CASSPPGQYEKLFF. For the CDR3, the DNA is TGTGCCAGCAGTCCCCCGGGACAATACGAAAAACTGTTTTTT.

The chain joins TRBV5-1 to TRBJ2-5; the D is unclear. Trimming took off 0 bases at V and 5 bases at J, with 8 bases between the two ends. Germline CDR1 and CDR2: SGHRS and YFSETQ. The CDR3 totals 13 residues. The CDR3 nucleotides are TGCGCCAGCAGCTTGGGGAGTGGGGAGACCCAGTACTTC. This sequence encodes CASSLGSGETQYF.